Listed here are 2 T cell receptor beta chains from one sample, sequenced in a study of response to subunit inactivated influenza vaccine. Using its own MiXCR run on the RT-PCR reads, TCRdb lists one record per CDR3 protein. This table holds hundreds of thousands of distinct CDR3 sequences, 10% to 15% found once. This specimen was PBMCs from blood, taken 45 days after vaccination. The receptors were sampled from a man aged 45 to 65 who received an inactivated influenza vaccine.

This clonotype turned up a few times. The V gene is TRBV5-1, the J gene TRBJ2-7; the match to TRBD1 covers 7 bases. The V segment lost 3 bases and the J segment 4 bases; nucleotides outside the gene matches: 16. This CDR3 has 17 amino acids. Germline CDR1 SGHRS, CDR2 YFSETQ. This CDR3 reads CASSSNFGTDLIYEQYF. The CDR3 DNA reads TGCGCCAGCAGCTCTAATTTCGGGACAGACTTAATTTACGAGCAGTACTTC.

In this sample, this clonotype turned up a few times. The chain is built from TRBV10-3 and TRBJ2-3; D remains ambiguous. Per germline, CDR1 ENHRY and CDR2 SYGVKD. Trimming removed 3 bases from V and 0 bases from J, with 4 bases in between. CDR3 length: 13 residues. CDR3 DNA sequence: TGTGCCATCAGTGACCTTAGCACAGATACGCAGTATTTT. It translates to CAISDLSTDTQYF.